The rows below give T cell receptor beta chains drawn from one sample of a study of T cells in localized non-small cell lung cancer. Method: immunoSEQ multiplex PCR; TCRdb's copy keeps in-frame clones and lacks some. This table holds some 31,000 clones, 88% found once. The input for sequencing was peripheral blood, taken before any cancer treatment. Source of these receptors: a woman between 40 and 69 years old with stage I lung adenocarcinoma. Each CDR3 is given with its conserved first and last residue. A D gene is named only where the DNA matches it firmly. Where a row states a size, it is once, few, many or the class of an expanded clone; other rows omit it.

size,D,length,J,V,DNA,CDR3
-,TRBD1,14,TRBJ1-1,TRBV30,TGTGCCTGGAGTGTCCAGGGGGCAAGCACTGAAGCTTTCTTT,CAWSVQGASTEAFF
-,TRBD2,14,TRBJ2-3,TRBV27,TGTGCCAGCAACCGGGCGGGAGACACAGATACGCAGTATTTT,CASNRAGDTDTQYF
-,-,13,TRBJ2-5,TRBV4-3,TGCGCCAGCAGCCAAGTCGGAGGAGAGACCCAGTACTTC,CASSQVGGETQYF
-,-,14,TRBJ1-6,TRBV6-5,TGTGCCAGCAGTGTAGAGAGGGGTGTCTCACCCCTCCACTTT,CASSVERGVSPLHF
-,-,14,TRBJ1-1,TRBV7-9,TGTGCCAGCAGCTCAACGGGGTTGGGCACTGAAGCTTTCTTT,CASSSTGLGTEAFF
-,TRBD1,18,TRBJ2-6,TRBV19,TGTGCCAGTAGTAGGACAGGGAGGTTCCTCTCTGGGGCCAACGTCCTGACTTTC,CASSRTGRFLSGANVLTF
-,-,14,TRBJ1-4,TRBV5-5,TGTGCCAGCAGCTTGGACCAGAACAATGAAAAACTGTTTTTT,CASSLDQNNEKLFF
once,-,17,TRBJ2-2,TRBV7-9,TGTGCCAGCAGCCAGCGCCAGGGAATTGGGGAAACCGGGGAGCTGTTTTTT,CASSQRQGIGETGELFF
-,TRBD1,14,TRBJ1-1,TRBV7-2,TGTGCCAGCAGCACAGGGACAGGGAACACTGAAGCTTTCTTT,CASSTGTGNTEAFF
-,-,12,TRBJ2-7,TRBV5-1,TGCGCCAGCCGCTTGGAAAGGGACGAGCAGTACTTC,CASRLERDEQYF
once,TRBD1,16,TRBJ1-1,TRBV19,TGTGCCAGTAGTGAGCAGGGGGCTCGTGGGGACACTGAAGCTTTCTTT,CASSEQGARGDTEAFF
-,-,14,TRBJ2-3,TRBV10-1,TGCGCCAGCAGTGAGTCGACCCACGCCGATACGCAGTATTTT,CASSESTHADTQYF
-,TRBD1,19,TRBJ2-3,TRBV7-2,TGTGCCAGCAGCTCCCCCGCCGGGACAGGGCACCTCACTGGAGATACGCAGTATTTT,CASSSPAGTGHLTGDTQYF
-,-,14,TRBJ1-4,TRBV18,TGTGCCAGCTCACCTTATAGGGAGCCCCCGGTGTTTTTTTTT,CASSPYREPPVFFF
-,-,14,TRBJ2-5,TRBV7-2,TGTGCCAGCAGCCCCGACTACCTCCAAGAGACCCAGTACTTC,CASSPDYLQETQYF
-,-,13,TRBJ2-1,TRBV7-9,TGTGCCAGCAGCTTCAGGGACCGCATTGAGCAGTTCTTC,CASSFRDRIEQFF
-,-,22,TRBJ2-1,TRBV12-2,TGTGCAAGTCGCTTAGGAGGCCAGTCTGGAGACAGGTATTATACTCCCTGGGGGGAGCAGTTCTTC,CASRLGGQSGDRYYTPWGEQFF
-,-,14,TRBJ1-2,TRBV6-5,TGTGCCAGCAGTAATTTCAGGGTTGACTATGGCTACACCTTC,CASSNFRVDYGYTF